This T cell receptor beta chain is drawn from a study of cytomegalovirus exposure and HLA in healthy donors. General study results and limits: Later analysis associated a missense DCLRE1C variant with TCR beta V- and J-gene trimming. Prior analysis indicated that the majority of TCR beta V segments exhibited productivity approximately 87% or approximately 30% of the time.

Primers for the PCR totalled 60 Vbeta and 13 Jbeta. Method: immunoSEQ multiplex PCR; TCRdb's copy keeps in-frame clones and lacks some. The sample includes more than 130,000 clones, around 79% of them seen just once. As concerns this clone: Its target is not known.

Germline CDR1 SGHDN, CDR2 FVKESK. This CDR3 has 14 amino acids. V lost 8 bases and J lost 0, with 11 bases in between. Healthy people donating bone marrow made up the donors. V usage is TRBV14 and J usage is TRBJ1-3; possible D gene TRBD1, 6 bases. The sequence came from a male donor in good health and CMV-seronegative. Material: PBMCs. The CDR3 DNA reads as TGTGCCAGCCGTCCAGGGGCCTCTGGAAACACCATATATTTT. Its protein is CASRPGASGNTIYF.